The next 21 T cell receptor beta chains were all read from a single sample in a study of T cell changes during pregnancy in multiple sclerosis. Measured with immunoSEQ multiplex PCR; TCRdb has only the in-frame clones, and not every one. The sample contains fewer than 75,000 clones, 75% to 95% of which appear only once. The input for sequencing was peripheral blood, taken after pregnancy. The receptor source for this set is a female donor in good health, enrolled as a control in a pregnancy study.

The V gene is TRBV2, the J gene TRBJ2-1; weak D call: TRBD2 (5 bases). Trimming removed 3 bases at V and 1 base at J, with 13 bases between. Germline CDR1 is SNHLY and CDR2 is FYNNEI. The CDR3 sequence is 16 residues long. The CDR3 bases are TGTGCCAGCAGTGACTATTTCGGACTTTCCTACAATGAGCAGTTCTTC. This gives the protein CASSDYFGLSYNEQFF.

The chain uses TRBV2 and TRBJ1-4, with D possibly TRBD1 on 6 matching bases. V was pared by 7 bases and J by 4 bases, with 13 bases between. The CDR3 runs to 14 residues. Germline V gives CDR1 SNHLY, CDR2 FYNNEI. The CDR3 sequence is CASNFGGFNEKLFF. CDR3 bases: TGTGCCAGCAATTTTGGGGGCTTTAATGAAAAACTGTTTTTT. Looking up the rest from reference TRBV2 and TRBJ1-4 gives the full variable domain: EPEVTQTPSHQVTQMGQEVILRCVPISNHLYFYWYRQILGQKVEFLVSFYNNEISEKSEIFDDQFSVERPDGSNFTLKIRSTKLEDSAMYFCASNFGGFNEKLFFGSGTQLSVL.

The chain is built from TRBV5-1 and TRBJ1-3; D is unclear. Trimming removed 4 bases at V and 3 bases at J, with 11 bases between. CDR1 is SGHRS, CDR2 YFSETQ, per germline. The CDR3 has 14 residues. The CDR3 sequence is CASSGGGSGNTIYF. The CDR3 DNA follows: TGCGCCAGCAGCGGAGGAGGAAGTGGAAACACCATATATTTT.

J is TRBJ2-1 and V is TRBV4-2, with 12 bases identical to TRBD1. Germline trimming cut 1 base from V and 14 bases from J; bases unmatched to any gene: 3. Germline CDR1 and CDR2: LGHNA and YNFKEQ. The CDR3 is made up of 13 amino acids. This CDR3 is CASSQGGTGGKFF. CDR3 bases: TGTGCCAGCAGCCAAGGTGGGACAGGGGGCAAGTTCTTC.

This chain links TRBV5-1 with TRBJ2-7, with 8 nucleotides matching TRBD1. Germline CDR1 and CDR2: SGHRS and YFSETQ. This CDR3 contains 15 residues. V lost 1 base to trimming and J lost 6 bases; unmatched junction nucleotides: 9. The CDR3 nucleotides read TGCGCCAGCAGCTTGTCATCAGGGGGCTCTTCCGAGCAGTACTTC. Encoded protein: CASSLSSGGSSEQYF. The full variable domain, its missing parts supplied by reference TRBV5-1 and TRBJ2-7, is KAGVTQTPRYLIKTRGQQVTLSCSPISGHRSVSWYQQTPGQGLQFLFEYFSETQRNKGNFPGRFSGRQFSNSRSEMNVSTLELGDSALYLCASSLSSGGSSEQYFGPGTRLTVT.

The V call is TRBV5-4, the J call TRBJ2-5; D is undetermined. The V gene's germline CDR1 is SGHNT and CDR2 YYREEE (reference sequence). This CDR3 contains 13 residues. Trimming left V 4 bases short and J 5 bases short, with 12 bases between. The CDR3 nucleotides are TGTGCCAGCAGCAGCGCCGGTGGGGAGACCCAGTACTTC. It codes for CASSSAGGETQYF.

The DNA of the CDR3 is TGCGCCAGCAGTGAGTCGAACTCCCTGGATACGCAGTATTTT. Encoded protein: CASSESNSLDTQYF. The chain recombines TRBV10-2 with TRBJ2-3; D is ambiguous. V gave up 0 bases and J gave up 6 bases, with 10 bases separating them. CDR3 size: 14 residues. Per the germline V gene, CDR1 is WSHSY and CDR2 is SAAADI.

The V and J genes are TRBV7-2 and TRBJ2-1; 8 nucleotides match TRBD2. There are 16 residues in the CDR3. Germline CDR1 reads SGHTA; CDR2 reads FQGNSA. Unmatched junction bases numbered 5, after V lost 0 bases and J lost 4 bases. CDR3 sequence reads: CASSLAGGGPYNEQFF. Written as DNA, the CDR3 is TGTGCCAGCAGCTTAGCGGGCGGGGGGCCGTACAATGAGCAGTTCTTC.

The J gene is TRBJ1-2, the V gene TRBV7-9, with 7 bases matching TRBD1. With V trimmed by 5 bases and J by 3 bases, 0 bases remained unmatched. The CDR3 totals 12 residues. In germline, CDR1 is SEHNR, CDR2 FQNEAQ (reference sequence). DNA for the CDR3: TGTGCCAGCAGCCAGGGGGACTATGGCTACACCTTC. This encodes CASSQGDYGYTF.

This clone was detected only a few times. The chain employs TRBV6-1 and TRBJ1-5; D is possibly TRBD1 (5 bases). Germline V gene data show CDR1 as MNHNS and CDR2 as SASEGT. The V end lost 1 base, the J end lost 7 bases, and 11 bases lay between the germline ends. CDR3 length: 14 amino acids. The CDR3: CASSEGAGYQPQHF. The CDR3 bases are TGTGCCAGCAGTGAAGGGGCAGGGTACCAGCCCCAGCATTTT.

The CDR3 region is CASSNGVNEQFF. DNA of the CDR3: TGCGCCAGCAGCAATGGAGTCAATGAGCAGTTCTTC. This chain uses TRBV4-3 with TRBJ2-1; D is uncertain. Trimming cost V 5 bases and J 6 bases, with 8 bases left between them. Germline V gives CDR1 LGHNA, CDR2 YSLEER. The CDR3 length is 12 residues.

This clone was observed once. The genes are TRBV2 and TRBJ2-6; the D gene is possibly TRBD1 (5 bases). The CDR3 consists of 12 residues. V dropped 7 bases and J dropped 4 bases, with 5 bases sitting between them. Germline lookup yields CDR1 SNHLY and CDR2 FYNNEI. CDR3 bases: TGTGCCAGCACAGGGGGGGCCAACGTCCTGACTTTC. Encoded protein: CASTGGANVLTF.

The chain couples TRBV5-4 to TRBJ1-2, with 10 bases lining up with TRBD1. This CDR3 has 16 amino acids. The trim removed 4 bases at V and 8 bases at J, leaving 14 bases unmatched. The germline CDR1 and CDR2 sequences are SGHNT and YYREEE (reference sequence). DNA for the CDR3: TGTGCCAGCAGCCCCGCCCCCGGGACAGGGGACGGGGGCTACACCTTC. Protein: CASSPAPGTGDGGYTF.

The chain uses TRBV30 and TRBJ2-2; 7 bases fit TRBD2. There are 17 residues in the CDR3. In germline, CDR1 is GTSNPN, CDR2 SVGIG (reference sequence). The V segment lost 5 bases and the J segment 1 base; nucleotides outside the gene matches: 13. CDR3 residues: CAWERDLGGGNTGELFF. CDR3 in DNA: TGTGCCTGGGAGCGGGACCTAGGTGGGGGGAACACCGGGGAGCTGTTTTTT. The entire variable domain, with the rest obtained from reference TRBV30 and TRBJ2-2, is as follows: SQTIHQWPATLVQPVGSPLSLECTVEGTSNPNLYWYRQAAGRGLQLLFYSVGIGQISSEVPQNLSASRPQDRQFILSSKKLLLSDSGFYLCAWERDLGGGNTGELFFGEGSRLTVL.

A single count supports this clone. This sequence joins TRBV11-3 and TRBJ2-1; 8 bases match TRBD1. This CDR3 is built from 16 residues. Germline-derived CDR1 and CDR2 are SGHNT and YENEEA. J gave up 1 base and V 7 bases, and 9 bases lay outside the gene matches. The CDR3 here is CASTPRQGASYNEQFF. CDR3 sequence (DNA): TGTGCCAGCACCCCCCGGCAGGGGGCTTCCTACAATGAGCAGTTCTTC.

CDR3 amino acids: CATRERDIPGQPQHF. CDR3 DNA sequence: TGTGCCACAAGGGAAAGGGACATTCCGGGGCAGCCCCAGCATTTT. The chain has TRBV6-5 and TRBJ1-5; possible D gene TRBD1, 6 bases. Germline CDR1 and CDR2: MNHEY and SVGAGI. The CDR3 runs to 15 residues. V was shortened by 10 bases and J by 7 bases, with 23 bases between the two germline ends.

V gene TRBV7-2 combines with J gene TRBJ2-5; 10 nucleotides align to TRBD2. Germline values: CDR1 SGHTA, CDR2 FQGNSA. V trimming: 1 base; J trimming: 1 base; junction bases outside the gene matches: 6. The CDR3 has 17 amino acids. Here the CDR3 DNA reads TGTGCCAGCAGCTTAGAGGCTAGCGGGAGCCCCCAAGAGACCCAGTACTTC. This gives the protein CASSLEASGSPQETQYF.

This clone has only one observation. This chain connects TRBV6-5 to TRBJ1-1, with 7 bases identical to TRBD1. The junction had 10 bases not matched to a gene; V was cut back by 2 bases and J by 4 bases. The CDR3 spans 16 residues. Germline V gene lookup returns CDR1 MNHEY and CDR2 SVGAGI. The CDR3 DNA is TGTGCCAGCAGTTACGGCTGGGGGGCAGGGGGCACTGAAGCTTTCTTT. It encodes CASSYGWGAGGTEAFF.

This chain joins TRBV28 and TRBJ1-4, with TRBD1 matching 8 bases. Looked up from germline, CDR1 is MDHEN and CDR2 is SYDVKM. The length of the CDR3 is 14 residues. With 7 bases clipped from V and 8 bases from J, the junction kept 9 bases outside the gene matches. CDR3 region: CASTLRGPLEKLFF. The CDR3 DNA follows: TGTGCCAGCACCCTCAGGGGGCCTTTGGAAAAACTGTTTTTT.

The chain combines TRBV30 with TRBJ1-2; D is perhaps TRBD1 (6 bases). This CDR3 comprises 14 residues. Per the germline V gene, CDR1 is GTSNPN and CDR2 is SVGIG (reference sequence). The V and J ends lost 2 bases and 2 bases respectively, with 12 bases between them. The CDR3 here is CAWSSGTSNYGYTF. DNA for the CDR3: TGTGCCTGGAGTTCCGGGACATCCAACTATGGCTACACCTTC.

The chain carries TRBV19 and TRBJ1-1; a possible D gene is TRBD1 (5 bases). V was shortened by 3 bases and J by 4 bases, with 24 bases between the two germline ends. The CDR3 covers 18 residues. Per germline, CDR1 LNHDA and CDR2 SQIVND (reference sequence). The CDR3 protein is CASSILIAEGRASTEAFF. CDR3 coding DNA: TGTGCCAGTAGTATCCTTATCGCGGAGGGCAGGGCGAGCACTGAAGCTTTCTTT.